This is a list of T cell receptor beta chains from one sample in a study of T cell responses to AZD1222 COVID-19 vaccine. Clones were read by immunoSEQ multiplex PCR, and TCRdb kept only the in-frame ones, dropping some. The sample contains about 150,000 clones, roughly 92% of which appear only once. Source: peripheral blood, taken on day 0 of AZD1222 vaccination. These TCRs come from an adult in good health. Each CDR3 is given with its conserved first and last residue. The D gene is left open where the match is weak. Size tells how often a clone was seen (once, few, many) or the class of an expanded clone, and some rows leave it out.

V gene	D gene	clone size	J gene	CDR3 protein	CDR3 DNA
TRBV19	.	.	TRBJ1-5	CASSIDRYNQPQHF	TGTGCCAGTAGCATCGACAGATATAATCAGCCCCAGCATTTT
TRBV7-2	TRBD1	once	TRBJ2-5	CASSSSAQGVETQYF	TGTGCCAGCAGCTCCTCGGCGCAGGGGGTGGAGACCCAGTACTTC
TRBV5-1	TRBD2	.	TRBJ2-3	CASSSGGSTDTQYF	TGCGCCAGCAGTAGCGGGGGAAGCACAGATACGCAGTATTTT
TRBV3-1/TRBV3-2	.	many	TRBJ2-5	CASRDSQETQYF	TGTGCCAGCAGAGACAGCCAAGAGACCCAGTACTTC
TRBV20-1	.	.	TRBJ1-2	CSATREGGYTF	TGCAGTGCTACCCGGGAGGGTGGCTACACCTTC
TRBV7-8	TRBD1	.	TRBJ1-5	CASSPRDRGLRQPQHF	TGTGCCAGCAGCCCGAGGGACAGGGGATTGAGGCAGCCCCAGCATTTT
TRBV24-1	TRBD2	.	TRBJ2-1	CATSDGSGRSSYNEQFF	TGTGCCACCAGTGATGGAAGCGGGAGGAGCTCCTACAATGAGCAGTTCTTC
TRBV7-2	.	.	TRBJ2-2	CASSPPVRGLTGELFF	TGTGCCAGCAGCCCCCCTGTGAGGGGCCTCACCGGGGAGCTGTTTTTT
TRBV7-9	.	once	TRBJ2-5	CASSFRDSQETQYF	TGTGCCAGCAGCTTTAGGGACTCTCAAGAGACCCAGTACTTC
TRBV19	TRBD1	.	TRBJ1-1	CASTYLGGNTEAFF	TGTGCCAGTACCTATTTAGGGGGCAACACTGAAGCTTTCTTT
TRBV4-2	.	.	TRBJ2-1	CASSQGRTVGGNEQFF	TGTGCCAGCAGCCAAGGGAGGACGGTTGGGGGCAATGAGCAGTTCTTC
TRBV6-2/TRBV6-3	.	.	TRBJ1-2	CASSDPIYGYTF	TGTGCCAGCAGTGATCCTATCTATGGCTACACCTTC
TRBV5-1	TRBD2	.	TRBJ2-7	CASSYGTSGSNPNEQYF	TGCGCCAGCAGCTATGGGACTAGCGGGAGTAATCCCAACGAGCAGTACTTC
TRBV18	.	.	TRBJ2-1	CASSPVGGTYNEQFF	TGTGCCAGCTCACCAGTGGGAGGGACATACAATGAGCAGTTCTTC
TRBV27	.	.	TRBJ1-6	CASTFGLGQGNSPLHF	TGTGCCAGCACTTTTGGGCTTGGGCAGGGTAATTCACCCCTCCACTTT
TRBV28	TRBD1	.	TRBJ1-2	CASSPGTGVIQPYSGYTF	TGTGCCAGCAGTCCCGGGACAGGGGTAATACAACCCTATAGTGGCTACACCTTC
TRBV10-3	TRBD1	.	TRBJ2-7	CAISSGTGGSYEQYF	TGTGCCATCAGTTCCGGGACAGGGGGCTCCTACGAGCAGTACTTC
TRBV15	.	.	TRBJ1-1	CATSRRRNTEAFF	TGTGCCACCAGCAGAAGACGGAACACTGAAGCTTTCTTT
TRBV4-3	.	.	TRBJ1-2	CASSQGVEYGYTF	TGCGCCAGCAGCCAAGGGGTAGAATATGGCTACACCTTC
TRBV30	.	once	TRBJ2-6	CAWTPGSGANVLTF	TGTGCCTGGACCCCCGGCTCTGGGGCCAACGTCCTGACTTTC
TRBV2	.	.	TRBJ1-1	CVSHQTMNTEAFF	TGTGTGTCACACCAGACCATGAACACTGAAGCTTTCTTT
TRBV13	.	.	TRBJ1-1	CASSPSMNTEAFF	TGTGCCAGCAGCCCTTCTATGAACACTGAAGCTTTCTTT
TRBV27	.	.	TRBJ1-2	CASRVGGTTNYGYTF	TGTGCCAGCAGGGTAGGGGGGACGACTAACTATGGCTACACCTTC
TRBV7-2	.	.	TRBJ2-1	CASSLEGGTGEQFF	TGTGCCAGCAGCTTAGAAGGGGGAACTGGGGAGCAGTTCTTC
TRBV7-9	.	.	TRBJ2-7	CASSPNTGIYEQYF	TGTGCCAGCAGTCCGAACACAGGGATCTACGAGCAGTACTTC
TRBV13	.	medium-sized	TRBJ2-7	CASSTTGDSSEQYF	TGTGCCAGCAGCACGACTGGGGACTCCTCCGAGCAGTACTTC
TRBV30	.	.	TRBJ2-1	CAWSVGRLPDNEQFF	TGTGCCTGGAGTGTAGGGAGGCTACCAGACAATGAGCAGTTCTTC
TRBV27	.	.	TRBJ1-3	CASSLRSGNTIYF	TGTGCCAGCAGTTTAAGGTCCGGAAACACCATATATTTT
TRBV7-8	.	.	TRBJ1-5	CASSLGASNQPQHF	TGTGCCAGCAGCTTAGGAGCATCCAATCAGCCCCAGCATTTT